A single sample is the source of the 15 T cell receptor beta chains below, sequenced in a study of human T cells and chemical hapten exposure. From the RACE reads, TCRdb called clonotypes with MiXCR, one entry per CDR3 protein. The sample holds about 140,000 distinct CDR3 sequences; roughly 10% are singletons and the top ten take around 1.4%. Time point meaning: patch test 2, 6 weeks after DPC sensitization. Treatment noted: therapeutic diphenylcyclopropenone sensitization with weekly scalp DPC. The specimen comprised whole blood, sampled in connection with sensitization to the hapten diphenylcyclopropenone (DPC). Every receptor here comes from a woman in her forties or fifties with alopecia areata. Some clones in this sample may be carry-over from other donors' samples.

This clonotype was observed at least ten times. The chain combines TRBV18 with TRBJ2-1; D might be TRBD1 or TRBD2, each matching 5 bases. This CDR3 contains 16 residues. V was trimmed by 4 bases and J by 4 bases, leaving 17 bases between them. Per germline, CDR1 KGHSH and CDR2 LQKENI. The CDR3 spells CASSRRTGKGYNEQFF. The CDR3, as DNA: TGTGCCAGCTCACGACGAACGGGAAAGGGGTACAATGAGCAGTTCTTC.

The V call is TRBV5-1, the J call TRBJ2-1, with a weak D call TRBD2 (6 bases). Trimming left V 5 bases short and J 4 bases short, with 16 bases between. Germline V gene data show CDR1 as SGHRS and CDR2 as YFSETQ. CDR3 length: 15 residues. Written as DNA, the CDR3 is TGCGCCAGCAGGCCCGAAATAGCGGAATACAATGAGCAGTTCTTC. Amino acids: CASRPEIAEYNEQFF. Combining the CDR3 with reference TRBV5-1 and TRBJ2-1 gives the whole variable domain KAGVTQTPRYLIKTRGQQVTLSCSPISGHRSVSWYQQTPGQGLQFLFEYFSETQRNKGNFPGRFSGRQFSNSRSEMNVSTLELGDSALYLCASRPEIAEYNEQFFGPGTRLTVL.

This clonotype was seen more than once but under ten times. The chain carries TRBV20-1 and TRBJ2-7, with D uncertain. V was clipped by 0 bases and J by 3 bases, with 6 bases between them. The CDR3 runs 12 residues. Germline loops: CDR1 DFQATT, CDR2 SNEGSKA (reference sequence). CDR3 protein: CSARDRIYEQYF. As DNA, the CDR3 is TGCAGTGCTAGAGATAGGATCTACGAGCAGTACTTC.

This clonotype was seen a handful of times. The V call is TRBV7-2, the J call TRBJ2-7; 7 bases are shared with TRBD1. V gave up 4 bases and J gave up 6 bases; unmatched junction bases: 9. Germline CDR1 is SGHTA and CDR2 is FQGNSA. The CDR3 length is 14 residues. The CDR3 DNA follows: TGTGCCAGCAGCTCCCGACAGGGAATCCGCGAGCAGTACTTC. Translated: CASSSRQGIREQYF.

This clonotype was detected a few times. DNA of the CDR3: TGTGCCAGCACCCCGCCACTGGGTAGCGGGCCTCGCACAGATACGCAGTATTTT. It specifies CASTPPLGSGPRTDTQYF. This sequence joins TRBV7-8 and TRBJ2-3; 7 nucleotides line up with TRBD2. The CDR3 is 18 amino acids. Looked up from germline, CDR1 is SGHVS and CDR2 is FQNEAQ. V lost 7 bases to trimming and J lost 1 base; unmatched junction nucleotides: 17. Full variable domain (remainder filled in from reference TRBV7-8 and TRBJ2-3): GAGVSQSPRYKVAKRGQDVALRCDPISGHVSLFWYQQALGQGPEFLTYFQNEAQLDKSGLPSDRFFAERPEGSVSTLKIQRTQQEDSAVYLCASTPPLGSGPRTDTQYFGPGTRLTVL.

The chain is built from TRBV4-1 and TRBJ2-1; D remains ambiguous. The CDR3 length is 16 residues. V was clipped by 3 bases and J by 0 bases, with 12 bases between them. Germline CDR1 is MGHRA and CDR2 is YSYEKL. The CDR3 DNA reads as TGCGCCAGCAGCCATAACTTAGCAAACTCCTACAATGAGCAGTTCTTC. Its protein product is CASSHNLANSYNEQFF.

This clonotype has a handful of counts. The chain joins TRBV6-2 or TRBV6-3 to TRBJ1-2, with D maybe TRBD1 (6 bases). Looked up from germline, CDR1 is MNHEY and CDR2 is SVGEGT. V dropped 6 bases and J dropped 5 bases, with 25 bases sitting between them. This CDR3 is 17 amino acids long. Written as DNA, the CDR3 is TGTGCCAGCAGATCCCTTGCCCTTCTGACAGGAGAATATGGCTACACCTTC. Its protein product is CASRSLALLTGEYGYTF.

Details on this clonotype: A single base separates this from a much larger clone, so it may be a read error. The chain combines TRBV9 with TRBJ1-3, with D tentatively TRBD1 (5 bases). Germline lookup yields CDR1 SGDLS and CDR2 YYNGEE. The CDR3 runs 14 residues. Trimming removed 4 bases from V and 7 bases from J, with 15 bases in between. CDR3 sequence reads: CASSPRRGLNTIYF. CDR3 nucleotide sequence: TGTGCCAGCAGCCCACGACGGGGCCTGAACACCATATATTTT.

The chain links TRBV2 to TRBJ2-5, with D tentatively TRBD2 (5 bases). CDR3 length: 13 residues. Germline CDR1 reads SNHLY; CDR2 reads FYNNEI. V was pared by 8 bases and J by 5 bases, with 15 bases between. CDR3 bases: TGTGCCAGCGGGAGACCCAGCGTGGAGACCCAGTACTTC. It translates to CASGRPSVETQYF.

In this sample, this clonotype turned up a few times. This CDR3 is CASSLVGLASGELFF. CDR3 in DNA: TGTGCCAGCAGCTTAGTGGGCCTAGCGTCCGGGGAGCTGTTTTTT. V and J are TRBV7-2 and TRBJ2-2; tentative D call: TRBD2 (6 bases). Germline V gene lookup returns CDR1 SGHTA and CDR2 FQGNSA. The CDR3 has 15 residues. Trimming took 1 base from V and 6 from J, leaving 12 bases between them.

This clonotype was observed many times. This chain links TRBV6-5 with TRBJ2-6; the D gene could be TRBD1 or TRBD2 (5 bases each). V lost 7 bases to trimming and J lost 2 bases, with 12 bases between them. Germline CDR1 and CDR2: MNHEY and SVGAGI. This CDR3 has 15 residues. Written as DNA, the CDR3 is TGTGCCAGCACGAGGGCAGGGCCTGGGGCCAACGTCCTGACTTTC. It yields the protein CASTRAGPGANVLTF.

This clonotype has only a few counts. The J gene is TRBJ1-1, the V gene TRBV20-1; D is perhaps TRBD1 (6 bases). Trimming removed 2 bases at V and 3 bases at J, with 13 bases between. Germline V gene sequence: CDR1 DFQATT, CDR2 SNEGSKA (reference sequence). The CDR3 contains 14 residues. CDR3 loop: CSARMGAQDTEAFF. CDR3 in DNA: TGCAGTGCTAGAATGGGGGCGCAGGACACTGAAGCTTTCTTT.

For this clonotype: This CDR3 is missing its conserved last phenylalanine or tryptophan, likely due to a read error. The rearrangement uses TRBV11-2 and TRBJ2-7, with TRBD2 identical over 7 bases. Losses at the gene ends were 6 bases for V and 2 bases for J; bases not matched to a gene: 10. CDR1 SGHAT and CDR2 FQNNGV come from the germline V gene. The CDR3 is 15 residues long. Here the CDR3 reads CASSFGSGRTYEQYL. The CDR3 DNA reads TGTGCCAGCAGTTTTGGTAGCGGGCGAACCTACGAGCAGTACTTA.

V gene TRBV11-2 combines with J gene TRBJ2-1; D is possibly TRBD1 (5 bases). CDR3 length: 15 amino acids. The germline gives CDR1 SGHAT, CDR2 FQNNGV. The V and J ends lost 1 base and 9 bases respectively, with 16 bases between them. CDR3 amino acids: CASSLGGAGSSEQFF. CDR3 nucleotide sequence: TGTGCCAGCAGCTTAGGTGGGGCCGGAAGCAGTGAGCAGTTCTTC.

This clonotype has a handful of counts. V gene TRBV7-9 combines with J gene TRBJ2-3; 9 nucleotides match TRBD1. J was trimmed by 4 bases and V by 3 bases; bases with no gene match: 2. This CDR3 has 14 amino acids. CDR1 and CDR2 from the germline V gene are SEHNR and FQNEAQ (reference sequence). The CDR3 DNA reads as TGTGCCAGCAGCTTTACAGGGGGCGCAGATACGCAGTATTTT. Its protein is CASSFTGGADTQYF.